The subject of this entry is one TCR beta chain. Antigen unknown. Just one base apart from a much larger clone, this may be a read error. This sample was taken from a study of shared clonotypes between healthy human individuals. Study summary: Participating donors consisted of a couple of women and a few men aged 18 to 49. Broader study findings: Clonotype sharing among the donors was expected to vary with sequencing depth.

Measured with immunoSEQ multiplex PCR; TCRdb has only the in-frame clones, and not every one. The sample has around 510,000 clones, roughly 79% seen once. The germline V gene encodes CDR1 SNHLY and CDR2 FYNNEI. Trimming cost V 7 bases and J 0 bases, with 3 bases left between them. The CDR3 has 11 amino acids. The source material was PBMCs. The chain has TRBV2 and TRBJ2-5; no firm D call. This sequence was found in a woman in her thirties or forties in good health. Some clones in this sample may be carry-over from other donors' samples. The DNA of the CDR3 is TGTGCCAGCAAGTACCAAGAGACCCAGTACTTC. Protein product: CASKYQETQYF.